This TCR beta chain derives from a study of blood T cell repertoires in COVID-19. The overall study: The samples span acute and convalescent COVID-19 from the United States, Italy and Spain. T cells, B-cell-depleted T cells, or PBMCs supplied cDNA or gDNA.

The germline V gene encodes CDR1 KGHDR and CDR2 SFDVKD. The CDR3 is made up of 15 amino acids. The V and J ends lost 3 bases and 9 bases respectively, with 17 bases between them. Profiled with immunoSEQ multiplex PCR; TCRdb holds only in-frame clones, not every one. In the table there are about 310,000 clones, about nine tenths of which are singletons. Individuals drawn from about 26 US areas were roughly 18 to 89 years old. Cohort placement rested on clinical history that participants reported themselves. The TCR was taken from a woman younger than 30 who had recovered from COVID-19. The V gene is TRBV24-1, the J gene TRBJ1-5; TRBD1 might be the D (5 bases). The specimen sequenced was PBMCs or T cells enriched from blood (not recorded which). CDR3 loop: CATSDPRTPFPPQHF. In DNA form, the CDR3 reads TGTGCCACCAGTGATCCACGGACACCTTTCCCGCCCCAGCATTTT.